The entry below describes one TCR beta chain. Its antigen is still unknown. It was CD45RO-negative cells, positively selected for CCR7, that made up naive CD8 cells, with terminally differentiated effector memory CD45RA+ cells excluded. These data come from a study of shared clonotypes between healthy human individuals. Study outcomes and limitations: Few donors limited the genetic and exposure-history diversity represented.

V was clipped by 11 bases and J by 4 bases, with 9 bases between them. Germline-derived CDR1 and CDR2 are ENHRY and SYGVKD. The CDR3 sequence is 12 residues long. TCRdb's copy holds only in-frame clones and misses some; the assay was immunoSEQ multiplex PCR. The table has some 2,000,000 clones, approximately 94% seen once; the top ten hold 0.9% to 1.3%. The J gene is TRBJ2-6, the V gene TRBV10-3, with D perhaps matching TRBD2 (5 bases). The sequence was obtained from a young man in good health. Sequencing was carried out using naive CD8+ T cells sorted from blood. CDR3 sequence reads: CAASGGANVLTF. DNA for the CDR3: TGTGCCGCATCGGGGGGGGCCAACGTCCTGACTTTC.